Listed here are 32 T cell receptor beta chains from one sample, sequenced in a study of monozygotic twins with inflammatory bowel disease. TCRdb re-analyzed the 5' RACE reads; it lists each CDR3 protein once, without DNA. This listing includes approximately 400,000 distinct CDR3 sequences. Sequencing was done on a sample of blood. The source of these receptors is a human donor with ulcerative colitis or Crohn's disease, or a healthy co-twin of an affected twin (not recorded which).

The rearrangement uses TRBV12-3 or TRBV12-4 and TRBJ1-1; the D call of TRBD1 rests on TCRdb alone, since no DNA is present to check it. The CDR3 has 15 residues. CDR3 in amino acids: CASSFPSQGWTEAFF.

The V and J genes are TRBV20-1 and TRBJ2-1; the TCRdb call, TRBD1, lacks DNA for checking. Per germline, CDR1 DFQATT and CDR2 SNEGSKA (reference sequence). The CDR3 is 11 residues long. CDR3 amino acids: CSARDAPGQFF.

This chain joins TRBV6-5 and TRBJ1-2; no DNA is available, so the TRBD1 call from TCRdb remains unchecked. The germline V gene encodes CDR1 MNHEY and CDR2 SVGAGI. This CDR3 region has 12 residues. CDR3 sequence: CASSFTGAGYTF.

This chain connects TRBV20-1 to TRBJ2-1; TCRdb proposes TRBD2, but this gene call is untestable without DNA. CDR3 length: 16 residues. Germline V lookup: CDR1 DFQATT, CDR2 SNEGSKA (reference sequence). The CDR3 region is CSAQRSSGGLYNEQFF.

The chain recombines TRBV20-1 with TRBJ2-5; TCRdb designates TRBD1, a call that cannot be tested without DNA. The CDR3 runs to 13 residues. The germline V gene encodes CDR1 DFQATT and CDR2 SNEGSKA (reference sequence). This CDR3 reads CSARERTRGAQYF.

The chain links TRBV10-3 to TRBJ2-2; TCRdb reports TRBD1, a call that lacks DNA to check it against. The CDR3 sequence is 13 residues long. Germline V gene data show CDR1 as ENHRY and CDR2 as SYGVKD. CDR3: CAISPQGTGELFF.

This rearrangement joins TRBV7-6 to TRBJ2-3. The germline V gene has CDR1 SGHVS and CDR2 FNYEAQ. The CDR3 loop spans 13 amino acids. The CDR3: CDSSLGRLDTQYF.

V usage is TRBV7-9 and J usage is TRBJ2-3; TCRdb picks TRBD2, but there is no DNA to check that call. Looked up from germline, CDR1 is SEHNR and CDR2 is FQNEAQ (reference sequence). This CDR3 contains 15 residues. CDR3 sequence reads: CASSRTSGSTHTQYF.

The chain couples TRBV4-3 to TRBJ1-6; the D gene TCRdb calls, TRBD1, cannot be checked with no DNA. The CDR3 sequence is 18 residues long. Germline V gene lookup returns CDR1 LGHNA and CDR2 YSLEER. CDR3 sequence reads: CASSQGGETGQGNPPLHF.

V and J are TRBV3-1 and TRBJ2-7; TCRdb lists TRBD2, though no DNA is available to test this call. Germline assignment: CDR1 LGHDT and CDR2 YNNKEL (reference sequence). This CDR3 spans 14 amino acids. This chain's CDR3 is CASSQWDLDGEQYF.

The rearrangement links TRBV7-8 to TRBJ2-5. Looked up from germline, CDR1 is SGHVS and CDR2 is FQNEAQ. The CDR3 contains 14 residues. CDR3 sequence: CASSLSVVGETQYF.

The J gene is TRBJ1-6, the V gene TRBV5-1; TCRdb designates TRBD1, a call that cannot be tested without DNA. Germline V gene lookup returns CDR1 SGHRS and CDR2 YFSETQ. The CDR3 length is 14 residues. The CDR3 region is CASSLGQDNSPLHF. Together with reference TRBV5-1 and TRBJ1-6, the CDR3 gives the full variable domain: KAGVTQTPRYLIKTRGQQVTLSCSPISGHRSVSWYQQTPGQGLQFLFEYFSETQRNKGNFPGRFSGRQFSNSRSEMNVSTLELGDSALYLCASSLGQDNSPLHFGNGTRLTVT.

The J gene is TRBJ2-3, the V gene TRBV4-3; TCRdb's D gene call, TRBD2, goes unchecked for lack of DNA. The V gene's germline CDR1 is LGHNA and CDR2 YSLEER. CDR3 size: 18 residues. The CDR3 sequence: CASSQVMSGAEGPDTQYF.

The CDR3 sequence: CSASRGHEQYF. The rearrangement links TRBV20-1 to TRBJ2-7; the TCRdb call, TRBD1, lacks DNA for checking. The CDR3 runs to 11 residues. CDR1 and CDR2 (germline): DFQATT, SNEGSKA (reference sequence).

The chain links TRBV7-9 to TRBJ2-1; TCRdb's D call, TRBD1, is unchecked because there is no DNA. Germline values: CDR1 SEHNR, CDR2 FQNEAQ (reference sequence). There are 14 residues in the CDR3. The CDR3 reads CASSHRDRYNEQFF. The complete variable domain, with remaining parts taken from reference TRBV7-9 and TRBJ2-1, reads DTGVSQNPRHKITKRGQNVTFRCDPISEHNRLYWYRQTLGQGPEFLTYFQNEAQLEKSRLLSDRFSAERPKGSFSTLEIQRTEQGDSAMYLCASSHRDRYNEQFFGPGTRLTVL.

The chain recombines TRBV29-1 with TRBJ2-1; TCRdb selects TRBD1, and the lack of DNA leaves this call unchecked. Per germline, CDR1 SQVTM and CDR2 ANQGSEA. The CDR3 is 12 amino acids. CDR3 residues: CSLEGAYNEQFF.

The chain uses TRBV7-2 and TRBJ2-1; TCRdb proposes TRBD1, but this gene call is untestable without DNA. CDR1 is SGHTA and CDR2 is FQGNSA in the germline V gene. This CDR3 is built from 14 residues. CDR3: CASRGTGAFNEQFF.

The V call is TRBV19, the J call TRBJ1-1. CDR1 and CDR2 from the germline V gene are LNHDA and SQIVND (reference sequence). The CDR3 extends over 14 amino acids. CDR3 in amino acids: CASSMERLNTEAFF.

The chain is built from TRBV5-1 and TRBJ2-5; TCRdb reports TRBD1, a call that lacks DNA to check it against. CDR3 size: 12 residues. CDR1 is SGHRS, CDR2 YFSETQ, per germline. This chain's CDR3 is CASAGVFETQYF.

The J gene is TRBJ2-1, the V gene TRBV12-3 or TRBV12-4; TCRdb's D gene call, TRBD2, goes unchecked for lack of DNA. The CDR3 has 15 residues. CDR3 amino acids: CASRRLAGVDNEQFF.

The rearrangement joins TRBV6-4 to TRBJ2-2. The CDR3 is 12 residues long. Per the germline V gene, CDR1 is MRHNA and CDR2 is SNTAGT. CDR3 in amino acids: CASSDSAGELFF.

The chain combines TRBV6-2 or TRBV6-3 with TRBJ1-4. Per germline, CDR1 MNHEY and CDR2 SVGEGT. CDR3 length equals 16 residues. CDR3: CASSYSKVTSGEKLFF.

The chain carries TRBV6-5 and TRBJ2-7; TCRdb's D call, TRBD1, is unchecked because there is no DNA. This CDR3 region has 13 residues. CDR1 is MNHEY, CDR2 SVGAGI, per germline. The CDR3 region is CASSYRQGYEQYF.

This rearrangement joins TRBV18 to TRBJ1-1. CDR1 is KGHSH and CDR2 is LQKENI in the germline V gene. This CDR3 region has 16 residues. The chain's CDR3 is CASSPLEQPMNTEAFF.

V usage is TRBV18 and J usage is TRBJ2-1; TCRdb indicates TRBD1, and absent DNA this call remains unverified. Germline loops: CDR1 KGHSH, CDR2 LQKENI. The CDR3 sequence is 16 residues long. The CDR3 is CASSPSGTGAIGRQFF.

V usage is TRBV20-1 and J usage is TRBJ2-3; the TRBD2 assignment by TCRdb is unverifiable without DNA. Germline CDR1 and CDR2: DFQATT and SNEGSKA (reference sequence). CDR3 length: 16 amino acids. The CDR3 protein is CSARSVTRVNTDTQYF.

The CDR3 sequence: CASTRRDEQFF. V usage is TRBV5-1 and J usage is TRBJ2-1; without DNA, the TCRdb call of TRBD2 cannot be checked. CDR3 length: 11 amino acids. Germline-derived CDR1 and CDR2 are SGHRS and YFSETQ.

The chain uses TRBV3-1 and TRBJ1-4. The length of the CDR3 is 12 residues. The germline gives CDR1 LGHDT, CDR2 YNNKEL (reference sequence). The chain's CDR3 is CASGPPNEKLFF.

The CDR3 loop is CASSLGYRVPHIQYF. V is TRBV7-2 and J is TRBJ2-4; TCRdb proposes TRBD1, but this gene call is untestable without DNA. In germline, CDR1 is SGHTA, CDR2 FQGNSA. The CDR3 covers 15 residues. The entire variable domain, with the rest obtained from reference TRBV7-2 and TRBJ2-4, is as follows: GAGVSQSPSNKVTEKGKDVELRCDPISGHTALYWYRQSLGQGLEFLIYFQGNSAPDKSGLPSDRFSAERTGGSVSTLTIQRTQQEDSAVYLCASSLGYRVPHIQYFGAGTRLSVL.

The CDR3 here is CASCLDGSDTQYF. The V and J genes are TRBV5-1 and TRBJ2-3. CDR3 length equals 13 residues. Germline V gene lookup returns CDR1 SGHRS and CDR2 YFSETQ.

This rearrangement joins TRBV20-1 to TRBJ2-5; TCRdb's D gene call, TRBD2, goes unchecked for lack of DNA. Germline CDR1 reads DFQATT; CDR2 reads SNEGSKA (reference sequence). The CDR3 covers 16 residues. The CDR3: CSARGVGRVNRETQYF.

The chain carries TRBV19 and TRBJ2-1; TCRdb indicates TRBD1, and absent DNA this call remains unverified. From germline, CDR1 is LNHDA and CDR2 SQIVND (reference sequence). The CDR3 sequence is 18 residues long. The CDR3 sequence is CASSIDGDTATPYNEQFF.